The T cell receptor beta chain described here comes from a study of cytomegalovirus exposure and HLA in healthy donors. The study ran its PCR with 60 Vbeta and 13 Jbeta primers. The assay was immunoSEQ multiplex PCR, and TCRdb's table has in-frame clones only and misses some. Altogether about 100,000 clones are present, approximately 72% being singletons, with the ten largest covering approximately 14%. In the case of this clone: What it binds is unknown.

Broader study findings: V- and J-gene trimming of TCR beta was linked (in a later analysis) to a missense DCLRE1C variant.

CDR1 and CDR2 from the germline V gene are LNHDA and SQIVND (reference sequence). V lost 3 bases and J lost 5, with 7 bases in between. This CDR3 has 12 residues. What was sequenced was PBMCs. This chain joins TRBV19 and TRBJ1-1; D uncertain. The sequence came from a male donor in good health and CMV-seropositive. CDR3 protein: CASSIGETEAFF. The CDR3 nucleotides read TGTGCCAGTAGTATCGGGGAGACTGAAGCTTTCTTT.